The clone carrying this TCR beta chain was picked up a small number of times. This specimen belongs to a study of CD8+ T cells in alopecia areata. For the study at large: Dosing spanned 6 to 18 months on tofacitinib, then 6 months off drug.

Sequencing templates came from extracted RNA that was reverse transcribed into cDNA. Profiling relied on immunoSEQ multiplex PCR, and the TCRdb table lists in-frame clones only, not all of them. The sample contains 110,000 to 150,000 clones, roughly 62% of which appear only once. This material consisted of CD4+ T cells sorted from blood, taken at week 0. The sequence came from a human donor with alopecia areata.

DNA for the CDR3: TGCAGCGGGTCTTACGGGGGGTCCAATGAAAAACTGTTTTTT. Translating gives CSGSYGGSNEKLFF. This sequence joins TRBV29-1 and TRBJ1-4; TRBD1 might be the D (5 bases). The CDR3 runs to 14 residues. Germline V gives CDR1 SQVTM, CDR2 ANQGSEA. V was clipped by 7 bases and J by 5 bases, with 17 bases between them.